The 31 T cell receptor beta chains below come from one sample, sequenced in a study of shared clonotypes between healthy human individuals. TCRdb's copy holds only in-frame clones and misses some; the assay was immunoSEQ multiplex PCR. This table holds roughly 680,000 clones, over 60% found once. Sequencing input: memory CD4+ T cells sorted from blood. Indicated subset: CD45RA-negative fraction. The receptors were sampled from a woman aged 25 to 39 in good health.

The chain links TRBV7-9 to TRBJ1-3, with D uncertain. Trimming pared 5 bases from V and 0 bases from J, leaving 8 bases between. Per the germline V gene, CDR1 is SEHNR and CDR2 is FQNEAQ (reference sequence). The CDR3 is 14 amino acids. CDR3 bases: TGTGCCAGCAGCATCCGCAACTCTGGAAACACCATATATTTT. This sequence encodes CASSIRNSGNTIYF.

Written as DNA, the CDR3 is TGTGCCACCAGCAGACTTACCCTAGGGACAGGAAACACCGGGGAGCTGTTTTTT. It yields the protein CATSRLTLGTGNTGELFF. V and J are TRBV15 and TRBJ2-2, with 8 nucleotides matching TRBD1. The CDR3 sequence is 18 residues long. After removal of 2 bases from V and 2 bases from J, the junction contained 10 bases not matched to a gene. Germline assignment: CDR1 LNHNV and CDR2 YYDKDF (reference sequence).

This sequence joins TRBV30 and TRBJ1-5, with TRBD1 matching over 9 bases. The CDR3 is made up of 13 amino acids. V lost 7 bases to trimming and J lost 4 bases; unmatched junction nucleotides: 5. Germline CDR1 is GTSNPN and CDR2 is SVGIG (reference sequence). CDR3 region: CASTGGGNQPQHF. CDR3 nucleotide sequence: TGTGCCTCCACAGGGGGCGGAAATCAGCCCCAGCATTTT.

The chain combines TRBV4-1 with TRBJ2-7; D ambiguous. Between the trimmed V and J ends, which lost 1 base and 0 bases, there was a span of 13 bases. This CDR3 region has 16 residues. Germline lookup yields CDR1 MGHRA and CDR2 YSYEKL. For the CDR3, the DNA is TGCGCCAGCAGCCAAGGGCATTTGAGAAGCTCCTACGAGCAGTACTTC. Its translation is CASSQGHLRSSYEQYF.

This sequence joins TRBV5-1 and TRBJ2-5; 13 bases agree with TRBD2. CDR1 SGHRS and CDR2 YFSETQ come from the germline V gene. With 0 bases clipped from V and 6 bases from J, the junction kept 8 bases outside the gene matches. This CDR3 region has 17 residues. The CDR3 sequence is CASSLVGLAGVGQTQYF. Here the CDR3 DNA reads TGCGCCAGCAGCTTGGTCGGACTAGCGGGAGTCGGGCAGACCCAGTACTTC.

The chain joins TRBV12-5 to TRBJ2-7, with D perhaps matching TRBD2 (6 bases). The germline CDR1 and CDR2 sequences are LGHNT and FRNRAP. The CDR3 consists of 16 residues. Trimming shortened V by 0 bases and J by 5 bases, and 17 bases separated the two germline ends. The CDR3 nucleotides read TGTGCTAGTGGTTTGGTACCGTCTTCCGAGCGGGACGAGCAGTACTTC. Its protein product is CASGLVPSSERDEQYF.

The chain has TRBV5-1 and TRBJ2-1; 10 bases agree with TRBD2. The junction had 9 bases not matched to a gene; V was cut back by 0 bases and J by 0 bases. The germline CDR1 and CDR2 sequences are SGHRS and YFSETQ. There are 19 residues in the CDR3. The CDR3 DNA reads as TGCGCCAGCAGCTTGGCGGCTAGCGGGAGCCTGAGCTCCTACAATGAGCAGTTCTTC. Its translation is CASSLAASGSLSSYNEQFF.

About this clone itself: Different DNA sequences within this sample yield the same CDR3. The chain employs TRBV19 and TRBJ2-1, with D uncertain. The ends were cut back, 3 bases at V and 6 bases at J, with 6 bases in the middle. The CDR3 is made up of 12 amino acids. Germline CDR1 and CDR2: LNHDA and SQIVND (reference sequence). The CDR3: CASSITSNEQFF. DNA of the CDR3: TGTGCCAGTAGTATTACTTCCAATGAGCAGTTCTTC.

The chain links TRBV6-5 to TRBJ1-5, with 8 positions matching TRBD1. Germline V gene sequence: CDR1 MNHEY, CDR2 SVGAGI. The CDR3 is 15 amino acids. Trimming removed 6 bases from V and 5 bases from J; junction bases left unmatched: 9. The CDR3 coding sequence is TGTGCCAGCAGCCAGAAGACAGGGGTCTATCAGCCCCAGCATTTT. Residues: CASSQKTGVYQPQHF.

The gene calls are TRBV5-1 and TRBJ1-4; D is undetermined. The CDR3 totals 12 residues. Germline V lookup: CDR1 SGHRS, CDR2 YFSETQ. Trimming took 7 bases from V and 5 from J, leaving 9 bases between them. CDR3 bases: TGCGCCAGCTCCAACGGGAATGAAAAACTGTTTTTT. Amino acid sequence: CASSNGNEKLFF.

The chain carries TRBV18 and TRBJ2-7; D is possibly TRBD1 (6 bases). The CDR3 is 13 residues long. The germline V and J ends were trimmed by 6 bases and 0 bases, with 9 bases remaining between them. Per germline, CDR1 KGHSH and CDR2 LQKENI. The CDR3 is CASSRQDSYEQYF. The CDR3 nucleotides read TGTGCCAGCTCTAGACAGGACTCCTACGAGCAGTACTTC.

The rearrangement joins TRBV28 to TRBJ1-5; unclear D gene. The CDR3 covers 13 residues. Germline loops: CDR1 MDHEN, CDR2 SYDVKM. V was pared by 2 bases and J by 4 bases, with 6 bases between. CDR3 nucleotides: TGTGCCAGCAGTTTACACCTAAATCAGCCCCAGCATTTT. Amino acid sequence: CASSLHLNQPQHF.

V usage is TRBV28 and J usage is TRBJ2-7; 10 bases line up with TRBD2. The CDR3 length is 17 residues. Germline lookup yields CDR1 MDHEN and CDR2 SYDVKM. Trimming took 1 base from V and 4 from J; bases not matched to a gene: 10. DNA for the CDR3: TGTGCCAGCAGTTTATCCCTAAGCGGGAGGGAGGAATACGAGCAGTACTTC. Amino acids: CASSLSLSGREEYEQYF. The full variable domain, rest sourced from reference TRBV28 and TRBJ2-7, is DVKVTQSSRYLVKRTGEKVFLECVQDMDHENMFWYRQDPGLGLRLIYFSYDVKMKEKGDIPEGYSVSREKKERFSLILESASTNQTSMYLCASSLSLSGREEYEQYFGPGTRLTVT.

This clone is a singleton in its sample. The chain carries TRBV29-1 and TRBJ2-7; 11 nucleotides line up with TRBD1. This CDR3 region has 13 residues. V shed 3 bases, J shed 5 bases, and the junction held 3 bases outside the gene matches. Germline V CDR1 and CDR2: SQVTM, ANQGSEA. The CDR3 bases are TGCAGCGTTGAGGACAGGGGGCGCAACGAGCAGTACTTC. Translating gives CSVEDRGRNEQYF.

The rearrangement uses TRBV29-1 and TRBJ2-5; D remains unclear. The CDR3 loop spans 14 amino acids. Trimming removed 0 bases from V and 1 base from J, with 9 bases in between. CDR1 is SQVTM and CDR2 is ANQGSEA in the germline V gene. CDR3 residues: CSVEEAYVQETQYF. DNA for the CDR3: TGCAGCGTTGAAGAGGCATATGTCCAAGAGACCCAGTACTTC.

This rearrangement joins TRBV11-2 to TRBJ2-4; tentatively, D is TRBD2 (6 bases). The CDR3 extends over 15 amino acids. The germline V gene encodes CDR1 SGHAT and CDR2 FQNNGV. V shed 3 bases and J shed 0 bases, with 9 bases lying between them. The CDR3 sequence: CASSLWGEAKNIQYF. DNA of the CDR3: TGTGCCAGCAGCTTGTGGGGGGAAGCCAAAAACATTCAGTACTTC.

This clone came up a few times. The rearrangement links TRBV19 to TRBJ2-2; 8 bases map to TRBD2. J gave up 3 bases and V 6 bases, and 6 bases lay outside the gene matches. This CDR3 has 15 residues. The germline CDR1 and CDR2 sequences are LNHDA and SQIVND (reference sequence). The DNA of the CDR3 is TGTGCCAGTAGCCCCACAGCGGGAGACACCGGGGAGCTGTTTTTT. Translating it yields CASSPTAGDTGELFF.

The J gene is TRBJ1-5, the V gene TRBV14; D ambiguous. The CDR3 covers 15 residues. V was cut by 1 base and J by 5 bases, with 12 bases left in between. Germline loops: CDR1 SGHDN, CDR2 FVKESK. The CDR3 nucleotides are TGTGCCAGCAGCCAAGTGGTGAGCCTCGATCAGCCCCAGCATTTT. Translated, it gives CASSQVVSLDQPQHF.

CDR3 DNA: TGTGCCAGCAGCCAAGGACTGCCGGGGGGCAATGAGCAGTTCTTC. It translates to CASSQGLPGGNEQFF. The chain carries TRBV4-2 and TRBJ2-1; TRBD2 aligns across 7 bases. In germline, CDR1 is LGHNA, CDR2 YNFKEQ. With V trimmed by 1 base and J by 6 bases, 6 bases remained unmatched. The CDR3 loop spans 15 amino acids.

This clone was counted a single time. This chain's CDR3 is CASNREYQETQYF. CDR3 nucleotides: TGTGCCAGCAATCGGGAGTACCAAGAGACCCAGTACTTC. This chain joins TRBV5-4 and TRBJ2-5; weak D call: TRBD2 (6 bases). This CDR3 spans 13 amino acids. Between the trimmed V and J ends, which lost 6 bases and 0 bases, there was a span of 9 bases. Looked up from germline, CDR1 is SGHNT and CDR2 is YYREEE (reference sequence). Combining the CDR3 with reference TRBV5-4 and TRBJ2-5 gives the whole variable domain ETGVTQSPTHLIKTRGQQVTLRCSSQSGHNTVSWYQQALGQGPQFIFQYYREEENGRGNFPPRFSGLQFPNYSSELNVNALELDDSALYLCASNREYQETQYFGPGTRLLVL.

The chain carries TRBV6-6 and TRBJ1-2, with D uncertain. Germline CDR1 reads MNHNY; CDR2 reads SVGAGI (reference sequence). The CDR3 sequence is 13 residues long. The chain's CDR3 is CVTKKYPTSGYTF. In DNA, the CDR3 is TGTGTAACGAAGAAGTATCCAACAAGTGGCTACACCTTC.

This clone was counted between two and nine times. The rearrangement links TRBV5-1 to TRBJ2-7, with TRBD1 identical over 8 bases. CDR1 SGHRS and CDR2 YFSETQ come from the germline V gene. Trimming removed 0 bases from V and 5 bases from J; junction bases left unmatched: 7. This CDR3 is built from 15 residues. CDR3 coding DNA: TGCGCCAGCAGCTTGGCGGACAGGGATTTGAACGAGCAGTACTTC. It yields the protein CASSLADRDLNEQYF. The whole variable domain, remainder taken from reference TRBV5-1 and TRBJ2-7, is KAGVTQTPRYLIKTRGQQVTLSCSPISGHRSVSWYQQTPGQGLQFLFEYFSETQRNKGNFPGRFSGRQFSNSRSEMNVSTLELGDSALYLCASSLADRDLNEQYFGPGTRLTVT.

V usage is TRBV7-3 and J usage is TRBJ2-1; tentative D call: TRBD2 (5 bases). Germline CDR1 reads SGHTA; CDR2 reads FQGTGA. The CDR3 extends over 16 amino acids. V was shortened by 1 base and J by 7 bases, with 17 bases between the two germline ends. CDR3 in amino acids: CASSLNGGRTSNEQFF. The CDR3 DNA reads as TGTGCCAGCAGCTTAAATGGAGGACGAACCTCTAATGAGCAGTTCTTC.

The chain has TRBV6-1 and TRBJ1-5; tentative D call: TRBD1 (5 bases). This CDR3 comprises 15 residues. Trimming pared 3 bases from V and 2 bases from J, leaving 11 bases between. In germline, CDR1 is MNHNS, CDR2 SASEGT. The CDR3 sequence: CASSEVGARNQPQHF. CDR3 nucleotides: TGTGCCAGCAGTGAGGTAGGGGCGCGCAATCAGCCCCAGCATTTT.

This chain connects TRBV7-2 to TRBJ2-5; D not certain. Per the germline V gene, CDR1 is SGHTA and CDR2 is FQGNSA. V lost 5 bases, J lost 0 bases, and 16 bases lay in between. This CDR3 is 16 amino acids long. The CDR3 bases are TGTGCCAGCAGCCCTTGGTCCTCTATGTACCAAGAGACCCAGTACTTC. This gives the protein CASSPWSSMYQETQYF.

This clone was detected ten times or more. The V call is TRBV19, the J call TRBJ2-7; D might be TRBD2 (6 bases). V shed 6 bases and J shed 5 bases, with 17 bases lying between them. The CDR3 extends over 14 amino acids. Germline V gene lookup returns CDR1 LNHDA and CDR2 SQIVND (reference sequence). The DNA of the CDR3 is TGTGCCAGTAGCCCGGCTAGCGCTCCTCACGAGCAGTACTTC. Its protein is CASSPASAPHEQYF.

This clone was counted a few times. The CDR3 nucleotides read TGTGCCAGCAACAACGGGGTGGAGCAGTACTTC. As protein: CASNNGVEQYF. The chain has TRBV6-6 and TRBJ2-7; perhaps TRBD2 as D (5 bases). This CDR3 region has 11 residues. Trimming cost V 7 bases and J 7 bases, with 11 bases left between them. CDR1 and CDR2 (germline): MNHNY, SVGAGI (reference sequence).

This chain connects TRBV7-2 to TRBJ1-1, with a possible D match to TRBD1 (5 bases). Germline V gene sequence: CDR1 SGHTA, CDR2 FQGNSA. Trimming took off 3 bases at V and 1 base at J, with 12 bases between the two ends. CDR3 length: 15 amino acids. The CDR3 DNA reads TGTGCCAGCAGCTTGCAGGGAACCTCGAACACTGAAGCTTTCTTT. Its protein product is CASSLQGTSNTEAFF.

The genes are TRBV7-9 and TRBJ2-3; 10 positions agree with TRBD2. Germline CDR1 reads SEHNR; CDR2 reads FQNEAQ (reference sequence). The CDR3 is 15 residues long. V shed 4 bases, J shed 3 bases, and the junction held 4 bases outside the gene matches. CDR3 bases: TGTGCCAGCAGCTCTCAGGGACTAGCGACAGATACGCAGTATTTT. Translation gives CASSSQGLATDTQYF.

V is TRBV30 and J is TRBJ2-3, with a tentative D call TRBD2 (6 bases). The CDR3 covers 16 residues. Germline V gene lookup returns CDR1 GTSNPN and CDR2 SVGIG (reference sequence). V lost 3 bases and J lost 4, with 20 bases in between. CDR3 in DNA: TGTGCCTGGAGACCCGGGACTTGGGTGGCCTCAGATACGCAGTATTTT. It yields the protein CAWRPGTWVASDTQYF.

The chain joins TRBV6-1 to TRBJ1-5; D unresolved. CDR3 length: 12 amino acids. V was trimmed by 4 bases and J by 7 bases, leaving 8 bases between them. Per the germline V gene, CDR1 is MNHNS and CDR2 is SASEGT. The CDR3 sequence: CASSVSGQPQHF. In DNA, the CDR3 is TGTGCCAGCAGTGTAAGCGGACAGCCCCAGCATTTT.